Sequencing of this T cell receptor (beta chain) was carried out in a study of T cells in localized non-small cell lung cancer. Here immunoSEQ multiplex PCR was the method, and the copy in TCRdb shows in-frame clones only, minus some. Among 30,000 to 40,000 clones listed, around 88% were seen once. Trimming shortened V by 0 bases and J by 10 bases, and 14 bases separated the two germline ends. The germline V gene encodes CDR1 SGHRS and CDR2 YFSETQ. The CDR3 is made up of 14 amino acids. The study, taken as a whole, reports: Longer overall survival accompanied higher blood T cell density.

Regarding this clone: What it binds is not known.

This chain links TRBV5-1 with TRBJ2-1; no clear D. The starting material was peripheral blood, obtained before any cancer treatment. This sequence originates from a man aged 40 to 70 with stage I lung adenocarcinoma. For the CDR3, the DNA is TGCGCCAGCAGCTTGGCAACAAAAATGCTAGAGCAGTTCTTC. Its protein product is CASSLATKMLEQFF. The full variable domain, completed using reference TRBV5-1 and TRBJ2-1, is KAGVTQTPRYLIKTRGQQVTLSCSPISGHRSVSWYQQTPGQGLQFLFEYFSETQRNKGNFPGRFSGRQFSNSRSEMNVSTLELGDSALYLCASSLATKMLEQFFGPGTRLTVL.